What follows is one T cell receptor (beta chain) and its context. The clone's antigen remains unknown. Within one base of it there is no much larger clone, and no base qualities were kept. The record originates from a study of CD8+CD57+ T cells in acquired aplastic anemia (dated 2018 in TCRdb). Regarding the study in general: Extracted DNA from sorted CD4+ and CD8+ cells averaged 3.2 ug, ranging from roughly 0.17 to 27.4 ug. CD8+CD57+ expansion was defined as frequency above the mean frequency observed in healthy subjects.

Patients chosen for sequencing had shown expansion of CD8+CD57+ cells by flow cytometry. Every patient had severe acquired aplastic anemia, diagnosed using the International Study of Aplastic Anemia and Agranulocytosis and Camitta criteria. No patient had received any therapy when blood was sampled. TCR repertoires of sorted CD4+ and CD8+ blood T cells from severe aplastic anemia patients and healthy subjects were deep-sequenced in the study. Patients were enrolled under clinicaltrials.gov protocols 00001620, 01623167, 00001397, 00071045, 00081523 and 00961064 in the USA. Ficoll-Paque density gradient centrifugation was used to isolate peripheral blood mononuclear cells. Before DNA extraction, CD4+ and CD8+ T cells were sorted with FACS or magnetic beads. V loses 9 bases at its end and J loses 4 bases; junction bases beyond the gene matches: 3. The CDR3 covers 13 residues, taking in both the cysteine and the phenylalanine. Only the CDR3 part of the read is kept: 39 bases, read in frame from the first base. The germline V gene sets CDR1 to KGHDR and CDR2 to SFDVKD.

The investigation overall reported the following: CD8+ Simpson's diversity did not differ significantly between patients and healthy controls (P=0.060). Twenty-nine CD8+ CDR3 sequences were shared between patients and controls but appeared highly expressed in patients and within their immunodominant clones.

Genomic DNA served as template for TCR beta VDJ combination and CDR3 sequence profiling. An Illumina HiSeq 2000 was the platform used for TCR repertoire sequencing. Processing in the source paper ran as follows. Repertoire assessment relied on Simpson's diversity index, CDR3 size and DJ length profiles, and TRBV/TRBJ rearrangement plots. The most abundant DNA sequence in the deep sequencing data was taken as the immunodominant clone. CDR3 amino acid sequences were screened for sharing across subjects and were compared with published repertoires and the VDJdb database. TCRdb redid the processing of the public reads, applying fastp at Q25 and MiXCR, and retained in-frame beta chains. Rows merge per CDR3 protein into single entries with the most common DNA and genes. These V and J calls are TCRdb output, not the study's own analysis. The sample table records around 290,000 distinct CDR3 sequences; roughly 61% of these occur just once. The ten largest account for around 1.2% of the sample.

The TCR comes from a human donor with aplastic anemia. The sequenced sample consisted of sorted CD4+, CD8+, or CD8+CD57+ T cells (not recorded which) from PBMCs. The rearrangement combines TRBV24-1 with TRBJ2-2; 8 nucleotides in the junction match TRBD1. The nucleotides read TGTGCCACCGTAGGACAGGGCACCGGGGAGCTGTTTTTT. Its protein is CATVGQGTGELFF.